This TCR beta chain was found in a study of blood T cell repertoires in COVID-19. For the study at large: Italy, Spain and the United States were the sources of the convalescent and acute COVID-19 samples.

The germline V and J ends were trimmed by 5 bases and 3 bases, with 17 bases remaining between them. There are 16 residues in the CDR3. Germline CDR1 is SGHTA and CDR2 is FQGTGA. In the original processing: Amplification of reference gene primers provided the estimated nucleated cell counts. The assay was immunoSEQ multiplex PCR, and TCRdb's table has in-frame clones only and misses some. The V and J calls and clone size are taken from that table; D and trimming were inferred from the DNA. The table shows under 75,000 clones, with approximately 80% occurring only once. The chain links TRBV7-3 to TRBJ2-1, with D tentatively TRBD2 (7 bases). The sequenced sample consisted of peripheral blood. The clonotype comes from a woman over 75 with active or convalescent COVID-19. The CDR3 DNA sequence: TGTGCCAGCAGCGCCCATGGGGGGGCCGTCTACAATGAGCAGTTCTTC. This codes for CASSAHGGAVYNEQFF.